The source of this T cell receptor beta chain is a study of shared clonotypes between healthy human individuals. In the original analysis: Filtering differed for immunoSEQ, which gave only junction sequences without quality scores. Method: immunoSEQ multiplex PCR; TCRdb's copy keeps in-frame clones and lacks some. V, J and clone size reflect that table, while D and trimming were determined from the DNA. The profile covers fewer than 650,000 clones, with 76% appearing a single time and 10% to 15% taken by the ten largest. This clone has more than one count but fewer than ten. Its antigen remains unidentified. General study findings and limits: With few donors, the genetic and exposure-history diversity represented was limited.

The CDR3 loop spans 15 amino acids. Trimming took 4 bases from V and 6 from J; bases not matched to a gene: 8. CDR1 SGHDT and CDR2 YYEEEE come from the germline V gene. The sample consisted of PBMCs. The chain is built from TRBV5-6 and TRBJ1-5, with 9 positions matching TRBD1. The receptor's source is a woman between 40 and 55 years old in good health. Some clones in this sample may be carry-over from other donors' samples. The CDR3 nucleotides are TGTGCCAGCAGCAGTACAGGGGGCCGTGGTCAGCCCCAGCATTTT. This encodes CASSSTGGRGQPQHF.